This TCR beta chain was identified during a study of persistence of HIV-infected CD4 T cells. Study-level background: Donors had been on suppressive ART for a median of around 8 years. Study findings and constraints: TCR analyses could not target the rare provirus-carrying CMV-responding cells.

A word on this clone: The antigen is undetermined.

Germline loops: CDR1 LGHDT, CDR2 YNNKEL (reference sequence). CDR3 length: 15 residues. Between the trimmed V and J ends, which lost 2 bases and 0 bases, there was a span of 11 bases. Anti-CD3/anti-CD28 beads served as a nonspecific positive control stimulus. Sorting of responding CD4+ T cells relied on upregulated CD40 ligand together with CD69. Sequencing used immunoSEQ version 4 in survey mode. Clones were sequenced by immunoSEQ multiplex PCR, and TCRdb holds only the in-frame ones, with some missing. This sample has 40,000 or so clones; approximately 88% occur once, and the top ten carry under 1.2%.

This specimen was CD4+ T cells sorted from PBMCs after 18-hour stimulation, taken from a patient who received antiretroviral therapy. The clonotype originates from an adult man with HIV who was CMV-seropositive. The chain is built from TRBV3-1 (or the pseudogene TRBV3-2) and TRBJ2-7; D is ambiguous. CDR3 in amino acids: CASSQSVLTSYEQYF. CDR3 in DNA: TGTGCCAGCAGCCAAAGTGTACTAACCTCCTACGAGCAGTACTTC.